This TCR beta chain was found in a study of cytomegalovirus exposure and HLA in healthy donors. Across the whole study: The study's early data release held roughly 91 million unique TCRs from HLA-typed donors.

The PCR employed 60 Vbeta primers together with 13 Jbeta primers. Sequencing used immunoSEQ multiplex PCR; TCRdb keeps in-frame clones, though not all of them. This sample has under 200,000 clones, with 68% found just once. V lost 2 bases, J lost 5 bases, and 7 bases lay in between. The germline V gene has CDR1 SQVTM and CDR2 ANQGSEA. The CDR3 consists of 11 residues. This TCR derives from a woman between 40 and 55 years old in good health and CMV-seropositive. The rearrangement links TRBV29-1 to TRBJ2-7; D not certain. Sequenced input: PBMCs. CDR3 protein: CSVENSHEQYF. The CDR3, as DNA: TGCAGCGTTGAAAACAGCCACGAGCAGTACTTC.